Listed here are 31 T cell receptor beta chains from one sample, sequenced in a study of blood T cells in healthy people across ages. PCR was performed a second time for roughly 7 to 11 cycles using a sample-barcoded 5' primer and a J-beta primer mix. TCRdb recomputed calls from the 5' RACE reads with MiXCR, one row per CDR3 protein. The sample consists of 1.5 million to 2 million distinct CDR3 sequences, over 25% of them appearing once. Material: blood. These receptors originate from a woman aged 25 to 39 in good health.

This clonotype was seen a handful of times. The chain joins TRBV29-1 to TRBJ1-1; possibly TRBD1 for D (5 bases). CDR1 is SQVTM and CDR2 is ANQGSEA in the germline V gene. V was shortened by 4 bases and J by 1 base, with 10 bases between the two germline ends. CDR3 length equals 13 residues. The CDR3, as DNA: TGCAGCGTTGGAAGCGACAGGAACACTGAAGCTTTCTTT. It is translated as CSVGSDRNTEAFF.

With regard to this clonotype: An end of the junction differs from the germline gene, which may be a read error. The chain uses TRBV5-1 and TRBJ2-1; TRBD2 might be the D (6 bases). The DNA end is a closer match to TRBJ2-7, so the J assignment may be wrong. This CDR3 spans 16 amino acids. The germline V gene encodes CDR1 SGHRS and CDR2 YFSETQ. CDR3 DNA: TGCGCCGGCAGCGGCCTTAGCGGCAACTCCTACAATGAGCAGTACTTC. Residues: CAGSGLSGNSYNEQYF.

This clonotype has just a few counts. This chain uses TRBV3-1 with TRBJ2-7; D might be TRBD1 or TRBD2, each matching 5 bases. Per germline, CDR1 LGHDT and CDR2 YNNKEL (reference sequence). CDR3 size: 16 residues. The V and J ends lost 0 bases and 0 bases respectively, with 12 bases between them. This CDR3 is CASSQDGAGASYEQYF. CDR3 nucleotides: TGTGCCAGCAGCCAAGATGGGGCGGGCGCCTCCTACGAGCAGTACTTC.

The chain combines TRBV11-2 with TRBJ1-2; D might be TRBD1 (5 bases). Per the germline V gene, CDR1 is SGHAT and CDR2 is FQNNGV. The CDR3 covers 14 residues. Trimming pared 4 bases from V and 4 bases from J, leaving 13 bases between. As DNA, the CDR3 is TGTGCCAGCAGCTGGGACCCTCGGGCCTATGGCTACACCTTC. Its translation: CASSWDPRAYGYTF.

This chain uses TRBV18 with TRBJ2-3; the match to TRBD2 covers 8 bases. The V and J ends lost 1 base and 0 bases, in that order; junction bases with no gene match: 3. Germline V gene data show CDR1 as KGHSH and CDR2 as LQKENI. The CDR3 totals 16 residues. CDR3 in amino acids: CASSPLLAGSTDTQYF. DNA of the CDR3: TGTGCCAGCTCACCACTCTTAGCGGGAAGCACAGATACGCAGTATTTT.

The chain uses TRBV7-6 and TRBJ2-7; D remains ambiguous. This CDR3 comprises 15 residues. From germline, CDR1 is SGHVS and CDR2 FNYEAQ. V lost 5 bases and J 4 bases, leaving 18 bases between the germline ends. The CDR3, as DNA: TGTGCCAGCAGCACCCACGGTTATAGAGAGTACGAGCAGTACTTC. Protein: CASSTHGYREYEQYF.

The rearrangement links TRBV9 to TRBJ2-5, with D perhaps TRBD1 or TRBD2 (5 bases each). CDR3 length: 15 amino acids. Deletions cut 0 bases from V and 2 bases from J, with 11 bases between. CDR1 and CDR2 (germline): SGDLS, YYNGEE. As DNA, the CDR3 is TGTGCCAGCAGCGTAGGGGGACGGGGTCAAGAGACCCAGTACTTC. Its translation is CASSVGGRGQETQYF. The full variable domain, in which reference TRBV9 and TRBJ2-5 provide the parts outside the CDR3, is DSGVTQTPKHLITATGQRVTLRCSPRSGDLSVYWYQQSLDQGLQFLIQYYNGEERAKGNILERFSAQQFPDLHSELNLSSLELGDSALYFCASSVGGRGQETQYFGPGTRLLVL.

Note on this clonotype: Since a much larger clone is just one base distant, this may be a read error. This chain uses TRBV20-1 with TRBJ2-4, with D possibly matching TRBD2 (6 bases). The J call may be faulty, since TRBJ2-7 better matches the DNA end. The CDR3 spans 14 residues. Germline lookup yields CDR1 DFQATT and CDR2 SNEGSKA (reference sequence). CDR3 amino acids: CRAARGGADYEQYF. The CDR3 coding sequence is TGCCGTGCCGCTAGAGGAGGGGCAGACTACGAGCAGTACTTC.

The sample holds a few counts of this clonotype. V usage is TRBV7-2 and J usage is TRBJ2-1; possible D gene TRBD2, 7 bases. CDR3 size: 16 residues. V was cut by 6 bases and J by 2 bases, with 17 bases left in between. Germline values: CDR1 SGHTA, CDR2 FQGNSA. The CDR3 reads CASSLRGGLPYNEQFF. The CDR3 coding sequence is TGTGCCAGCAGTTTGAGGGGGGGACTACCCTACAATGAGCAGTTCTTC.

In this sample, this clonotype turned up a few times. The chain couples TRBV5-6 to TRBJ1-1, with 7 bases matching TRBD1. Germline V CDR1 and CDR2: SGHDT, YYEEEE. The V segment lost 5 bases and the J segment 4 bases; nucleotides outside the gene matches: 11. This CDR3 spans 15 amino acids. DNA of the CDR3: TGTGCCAGCAGGTTACTGCCGGGACAGCCCACTGAAGCTTTCTTT. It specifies CASRLLPGQPTEAFF.

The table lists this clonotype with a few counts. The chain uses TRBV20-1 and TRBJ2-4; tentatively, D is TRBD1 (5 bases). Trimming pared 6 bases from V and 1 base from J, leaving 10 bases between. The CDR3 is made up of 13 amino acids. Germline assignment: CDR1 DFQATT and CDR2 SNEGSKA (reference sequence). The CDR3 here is CSAPAGAKNIQYF. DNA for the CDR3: TGCAGTGCCCCAGCAGGGGCCAAAAACATTCAGTACTTC.

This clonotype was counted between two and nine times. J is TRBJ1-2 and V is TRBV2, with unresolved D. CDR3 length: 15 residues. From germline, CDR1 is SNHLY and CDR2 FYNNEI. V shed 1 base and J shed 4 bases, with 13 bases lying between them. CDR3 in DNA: TGTGCCAGCAGTGAAGTGTTGAGGGCGGGCTATGGCTACACCTTC. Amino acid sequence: CASSEVLRAGYGYTF.

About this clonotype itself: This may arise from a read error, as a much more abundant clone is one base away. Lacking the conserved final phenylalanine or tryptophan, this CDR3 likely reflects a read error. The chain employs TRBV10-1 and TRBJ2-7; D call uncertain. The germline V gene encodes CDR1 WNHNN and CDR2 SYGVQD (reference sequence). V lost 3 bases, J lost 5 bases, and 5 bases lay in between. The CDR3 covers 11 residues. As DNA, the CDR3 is TGCGCCAGCAGTGATAAAAACGAGCAGTACCTC. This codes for CASSDKNEQYL.

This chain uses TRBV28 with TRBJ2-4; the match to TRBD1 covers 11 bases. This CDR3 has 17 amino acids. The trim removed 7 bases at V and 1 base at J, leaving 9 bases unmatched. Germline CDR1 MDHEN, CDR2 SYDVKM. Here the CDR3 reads CASTWTGGETAKNIQYF. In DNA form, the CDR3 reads TGTGCCAGCACCTGGACAGGGGGCGAGACTGCCAAAAACATTCAGTACTTC.

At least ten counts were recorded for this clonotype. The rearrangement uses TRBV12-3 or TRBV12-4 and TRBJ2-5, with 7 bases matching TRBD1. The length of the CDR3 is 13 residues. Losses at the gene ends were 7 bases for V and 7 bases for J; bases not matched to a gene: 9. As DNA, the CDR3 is TGTGCCAGCACCGACCGACAGGGCGGGACCCAGTACTTC. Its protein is CASTDRQGGTQYF.

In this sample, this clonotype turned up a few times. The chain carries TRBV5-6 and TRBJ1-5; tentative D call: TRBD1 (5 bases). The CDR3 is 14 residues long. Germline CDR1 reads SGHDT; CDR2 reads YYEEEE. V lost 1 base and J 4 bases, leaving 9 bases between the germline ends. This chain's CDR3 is CASSLSGANQPQHF. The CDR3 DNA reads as TGTGCCAGCAGCTTGAGCGGGGCAAATCAGCCCCAGCATTTT.

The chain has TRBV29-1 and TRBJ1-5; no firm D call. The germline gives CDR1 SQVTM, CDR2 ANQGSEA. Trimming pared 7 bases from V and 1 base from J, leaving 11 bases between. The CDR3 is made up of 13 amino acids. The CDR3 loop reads CSAMDGSNQPQHF. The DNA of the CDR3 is TGCAGCGCAATGGACGGCAGCAATCAGCCCCAGCATTTT.

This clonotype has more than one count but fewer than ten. CDR3 sequence (DNA): TGTGCCAGCAGCGTGGGTCCACCACGAAACATTCAGTACTTC. This sequence encodes CASSVGPPRNIQYF. The chain links TRBV9 to TRBJ2-4, with unresolved D. CDR3 length: 14 residues. Trimming removed 2 bases at V and 6 bases at J, with 12 bases between. Germline loops: CDR1 SGDLS, CDR2 YYNGEE.

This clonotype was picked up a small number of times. The CDR3 DNA sequence: TGTGCCAGCAGGGGTACGGGACAGCGCACAGATACGCAGTATTTT. Its protein product is CASRGTGQRTDTQYF. This sequence joins TRBV2 and TRBJ2-3, with 7 bases identical to TRBD1. The CDR3 sequence is 15 residues long. V shed 6 bases and J 1 base; nucleotides not matched to a gene: 7. The V gene's germline CDR1 is SNHLY and CDR2 FYNNEI.

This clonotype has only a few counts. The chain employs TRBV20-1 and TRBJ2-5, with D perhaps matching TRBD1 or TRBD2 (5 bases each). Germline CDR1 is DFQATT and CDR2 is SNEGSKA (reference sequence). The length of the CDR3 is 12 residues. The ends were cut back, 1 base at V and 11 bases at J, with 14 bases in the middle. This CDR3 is CSARGGEMEQYF. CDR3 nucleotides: TGCAGTGCTAGAGGAGGGGAGATGGAGCAGTACTTC.

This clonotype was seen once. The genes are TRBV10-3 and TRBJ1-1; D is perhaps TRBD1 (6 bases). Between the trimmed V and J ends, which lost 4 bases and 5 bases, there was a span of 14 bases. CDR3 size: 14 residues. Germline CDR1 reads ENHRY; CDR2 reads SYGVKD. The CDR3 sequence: CAISAPLRGTEAFF. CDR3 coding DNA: TGTGCCATCAGTGCCCCACTCAGGGGAACTGAAGCTTTCTTT.

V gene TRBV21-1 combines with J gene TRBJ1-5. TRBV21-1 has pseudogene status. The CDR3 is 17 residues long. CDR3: CANSKFREGPFIQPQHF. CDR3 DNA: TGTGCCAACAGCAAATTCCGGGAGGGGCCATTCATTCAGCCCCAGCATTTT.

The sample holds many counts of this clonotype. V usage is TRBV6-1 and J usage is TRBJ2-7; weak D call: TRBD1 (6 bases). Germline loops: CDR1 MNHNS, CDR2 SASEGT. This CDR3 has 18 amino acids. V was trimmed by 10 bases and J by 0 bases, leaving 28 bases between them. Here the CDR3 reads CATTREDRRASSSYEQYF. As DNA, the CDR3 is TGTGCCACCACCCGGGAAGACAGGAGAGCCTCCAGCTCCTACGAGCAGTACTTC.

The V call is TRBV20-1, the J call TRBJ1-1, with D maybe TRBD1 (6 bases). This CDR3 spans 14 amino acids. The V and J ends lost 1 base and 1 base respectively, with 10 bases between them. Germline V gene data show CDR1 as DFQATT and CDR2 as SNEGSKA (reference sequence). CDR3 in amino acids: CSARAADRNTEAFF. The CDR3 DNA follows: TGCAGTGCTAGAGCTGCGGACAGGAACACTGAAGCTTTCTTT.

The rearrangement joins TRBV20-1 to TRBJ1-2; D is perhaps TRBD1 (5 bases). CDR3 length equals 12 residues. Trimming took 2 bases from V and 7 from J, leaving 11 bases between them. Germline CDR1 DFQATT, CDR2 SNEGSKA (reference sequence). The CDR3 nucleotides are TGCAGTGCTAGATCGGGGACCTCTGGCTACACCTTC. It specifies CSARSGTSGYTF.

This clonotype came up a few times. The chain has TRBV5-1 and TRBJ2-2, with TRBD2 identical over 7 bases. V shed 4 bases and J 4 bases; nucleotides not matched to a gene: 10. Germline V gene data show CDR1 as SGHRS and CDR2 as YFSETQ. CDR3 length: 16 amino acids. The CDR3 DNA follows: TGCGCCAGCAGCCCCAAGGCGCGGGGGTCCACCGGGGAGCTGTTTTTT. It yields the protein CASSPKARGSTGELFF.

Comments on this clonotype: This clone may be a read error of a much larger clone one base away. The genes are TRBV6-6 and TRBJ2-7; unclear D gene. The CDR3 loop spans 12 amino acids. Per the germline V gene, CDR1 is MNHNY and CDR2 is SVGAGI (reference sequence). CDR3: CAISRESNEQYF. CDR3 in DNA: TGTGCCATCAGTCGAGAAAGCAACGAGCAGTACTTC.

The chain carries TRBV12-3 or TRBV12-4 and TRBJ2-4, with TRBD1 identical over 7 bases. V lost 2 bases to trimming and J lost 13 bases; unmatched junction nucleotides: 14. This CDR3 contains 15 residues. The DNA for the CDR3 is TGTGCCAGCAGTTTAAGAGGGGGCGGCTACAATGAGCAGTACTTC. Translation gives CASSLRGGGYNEQYF.

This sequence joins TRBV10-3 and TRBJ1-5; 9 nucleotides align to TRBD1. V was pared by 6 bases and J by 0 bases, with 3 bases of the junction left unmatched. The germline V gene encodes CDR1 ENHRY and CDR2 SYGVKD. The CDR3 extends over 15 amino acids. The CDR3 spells CAISSTGGSNQPQHF. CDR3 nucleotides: TGTGCCATCAGCTCGACAGGGGGTAGCAATCAGCCCCAGCATTTT.

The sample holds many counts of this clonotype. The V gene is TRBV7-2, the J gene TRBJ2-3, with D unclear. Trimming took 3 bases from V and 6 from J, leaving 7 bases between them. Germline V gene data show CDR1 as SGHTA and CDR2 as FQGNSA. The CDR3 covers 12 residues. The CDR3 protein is CASSFMVDTQYF. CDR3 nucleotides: TGTGCCAGCAGCTTCATGGTCGATACGCAGTATTTT.

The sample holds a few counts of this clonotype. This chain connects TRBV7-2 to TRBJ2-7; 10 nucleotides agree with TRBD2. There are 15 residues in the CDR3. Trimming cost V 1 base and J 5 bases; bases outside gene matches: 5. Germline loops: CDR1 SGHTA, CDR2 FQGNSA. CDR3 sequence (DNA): TGTGCCAGCAGCTTAGAAGCGGGAGGGGGCCACGAGCAGTACTTC. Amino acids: CASSLEAGGGHEQYF.